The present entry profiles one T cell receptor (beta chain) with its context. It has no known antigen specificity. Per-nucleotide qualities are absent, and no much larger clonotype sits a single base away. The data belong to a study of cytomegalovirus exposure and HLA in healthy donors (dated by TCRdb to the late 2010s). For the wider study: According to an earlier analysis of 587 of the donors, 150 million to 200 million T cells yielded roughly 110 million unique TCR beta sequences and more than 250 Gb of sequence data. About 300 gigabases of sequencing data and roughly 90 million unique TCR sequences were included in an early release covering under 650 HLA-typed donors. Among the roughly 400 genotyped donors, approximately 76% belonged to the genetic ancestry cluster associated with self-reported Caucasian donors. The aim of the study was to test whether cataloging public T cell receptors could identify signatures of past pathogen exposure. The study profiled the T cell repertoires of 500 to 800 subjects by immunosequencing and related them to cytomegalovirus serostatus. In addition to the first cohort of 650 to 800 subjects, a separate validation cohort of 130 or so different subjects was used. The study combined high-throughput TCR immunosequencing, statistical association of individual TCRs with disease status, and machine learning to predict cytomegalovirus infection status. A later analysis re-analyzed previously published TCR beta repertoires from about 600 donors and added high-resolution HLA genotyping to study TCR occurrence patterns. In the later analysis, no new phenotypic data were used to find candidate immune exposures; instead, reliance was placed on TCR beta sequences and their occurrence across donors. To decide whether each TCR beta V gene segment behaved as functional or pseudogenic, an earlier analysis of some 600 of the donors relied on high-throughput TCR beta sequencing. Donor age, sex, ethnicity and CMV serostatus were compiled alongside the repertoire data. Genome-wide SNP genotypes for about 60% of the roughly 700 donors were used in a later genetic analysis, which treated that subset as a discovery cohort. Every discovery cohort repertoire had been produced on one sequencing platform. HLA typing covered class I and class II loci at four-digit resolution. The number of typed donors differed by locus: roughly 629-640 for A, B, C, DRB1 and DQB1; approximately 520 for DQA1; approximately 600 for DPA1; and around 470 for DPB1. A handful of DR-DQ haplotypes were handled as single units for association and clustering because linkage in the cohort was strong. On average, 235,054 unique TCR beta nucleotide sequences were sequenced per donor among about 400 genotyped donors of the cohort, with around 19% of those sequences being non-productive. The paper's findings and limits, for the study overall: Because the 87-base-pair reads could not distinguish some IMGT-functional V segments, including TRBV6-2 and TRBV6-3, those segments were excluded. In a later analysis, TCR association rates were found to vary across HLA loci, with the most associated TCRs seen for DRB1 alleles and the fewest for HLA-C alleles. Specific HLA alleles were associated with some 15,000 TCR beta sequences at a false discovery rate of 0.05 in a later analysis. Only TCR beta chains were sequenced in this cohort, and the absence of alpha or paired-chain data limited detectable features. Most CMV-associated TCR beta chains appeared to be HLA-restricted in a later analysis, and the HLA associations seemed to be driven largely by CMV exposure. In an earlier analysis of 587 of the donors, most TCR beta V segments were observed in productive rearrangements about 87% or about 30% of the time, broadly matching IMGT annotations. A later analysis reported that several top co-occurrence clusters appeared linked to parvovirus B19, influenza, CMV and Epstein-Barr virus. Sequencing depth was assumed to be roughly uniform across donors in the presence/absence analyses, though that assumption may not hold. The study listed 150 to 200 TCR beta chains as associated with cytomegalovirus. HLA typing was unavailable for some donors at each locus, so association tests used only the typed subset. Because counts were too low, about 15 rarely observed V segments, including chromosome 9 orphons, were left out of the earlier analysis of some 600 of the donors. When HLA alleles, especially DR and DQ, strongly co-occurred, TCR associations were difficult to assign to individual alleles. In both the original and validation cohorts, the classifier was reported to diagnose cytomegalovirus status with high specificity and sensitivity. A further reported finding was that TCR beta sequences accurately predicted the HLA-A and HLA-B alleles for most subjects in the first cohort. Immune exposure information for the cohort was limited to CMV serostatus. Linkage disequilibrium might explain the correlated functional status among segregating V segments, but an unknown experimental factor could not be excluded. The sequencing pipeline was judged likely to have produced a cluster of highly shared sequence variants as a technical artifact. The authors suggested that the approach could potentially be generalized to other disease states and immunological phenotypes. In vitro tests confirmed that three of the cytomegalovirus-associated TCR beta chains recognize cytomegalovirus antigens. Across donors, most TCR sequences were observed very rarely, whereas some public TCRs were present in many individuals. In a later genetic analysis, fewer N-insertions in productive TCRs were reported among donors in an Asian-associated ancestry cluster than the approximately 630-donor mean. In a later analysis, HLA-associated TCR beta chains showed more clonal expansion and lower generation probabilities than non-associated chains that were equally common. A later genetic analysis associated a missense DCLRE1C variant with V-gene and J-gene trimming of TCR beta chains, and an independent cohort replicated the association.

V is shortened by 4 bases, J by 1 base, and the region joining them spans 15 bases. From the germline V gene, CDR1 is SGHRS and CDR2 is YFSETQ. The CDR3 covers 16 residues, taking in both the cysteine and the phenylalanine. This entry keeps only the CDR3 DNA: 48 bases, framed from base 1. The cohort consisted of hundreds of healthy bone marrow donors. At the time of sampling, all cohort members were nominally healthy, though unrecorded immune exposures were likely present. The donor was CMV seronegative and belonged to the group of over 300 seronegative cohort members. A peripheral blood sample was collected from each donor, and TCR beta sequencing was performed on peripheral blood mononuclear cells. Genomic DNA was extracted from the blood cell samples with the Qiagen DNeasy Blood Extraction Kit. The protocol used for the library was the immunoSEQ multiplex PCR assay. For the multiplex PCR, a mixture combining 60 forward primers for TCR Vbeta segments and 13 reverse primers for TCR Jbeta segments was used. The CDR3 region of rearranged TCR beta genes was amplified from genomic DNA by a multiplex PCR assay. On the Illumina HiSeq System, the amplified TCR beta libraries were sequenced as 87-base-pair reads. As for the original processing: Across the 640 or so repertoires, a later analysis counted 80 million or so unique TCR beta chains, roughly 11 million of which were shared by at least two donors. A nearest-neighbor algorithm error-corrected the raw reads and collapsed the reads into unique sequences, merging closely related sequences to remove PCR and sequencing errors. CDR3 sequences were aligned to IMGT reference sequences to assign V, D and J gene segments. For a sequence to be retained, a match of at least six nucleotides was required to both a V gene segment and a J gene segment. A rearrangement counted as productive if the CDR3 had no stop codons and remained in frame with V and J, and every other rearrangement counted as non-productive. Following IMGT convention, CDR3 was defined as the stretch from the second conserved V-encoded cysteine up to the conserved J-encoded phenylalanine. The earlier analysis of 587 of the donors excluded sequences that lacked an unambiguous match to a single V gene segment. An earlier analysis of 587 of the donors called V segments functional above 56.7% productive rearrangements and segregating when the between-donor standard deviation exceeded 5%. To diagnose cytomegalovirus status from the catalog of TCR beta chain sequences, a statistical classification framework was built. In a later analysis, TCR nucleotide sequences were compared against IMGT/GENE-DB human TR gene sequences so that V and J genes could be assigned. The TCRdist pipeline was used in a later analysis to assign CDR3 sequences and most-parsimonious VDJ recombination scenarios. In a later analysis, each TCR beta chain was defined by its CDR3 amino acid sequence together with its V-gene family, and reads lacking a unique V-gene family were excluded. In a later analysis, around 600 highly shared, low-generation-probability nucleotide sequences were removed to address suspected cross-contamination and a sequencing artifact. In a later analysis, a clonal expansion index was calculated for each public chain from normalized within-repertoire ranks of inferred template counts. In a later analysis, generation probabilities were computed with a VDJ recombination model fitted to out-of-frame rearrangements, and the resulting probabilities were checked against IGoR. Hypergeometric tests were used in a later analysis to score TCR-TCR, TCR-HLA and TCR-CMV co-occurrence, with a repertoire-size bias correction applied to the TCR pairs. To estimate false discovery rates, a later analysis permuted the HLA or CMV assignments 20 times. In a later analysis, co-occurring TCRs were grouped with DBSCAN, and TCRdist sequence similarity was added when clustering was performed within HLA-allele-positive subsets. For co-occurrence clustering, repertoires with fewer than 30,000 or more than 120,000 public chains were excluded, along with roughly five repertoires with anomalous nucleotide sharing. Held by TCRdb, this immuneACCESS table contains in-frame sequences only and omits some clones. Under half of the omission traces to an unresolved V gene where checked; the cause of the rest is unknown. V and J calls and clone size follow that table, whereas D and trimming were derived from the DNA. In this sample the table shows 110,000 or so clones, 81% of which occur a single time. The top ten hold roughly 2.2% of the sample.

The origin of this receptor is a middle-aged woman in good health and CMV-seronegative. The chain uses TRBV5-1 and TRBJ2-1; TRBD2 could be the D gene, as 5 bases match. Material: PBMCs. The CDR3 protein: CASSLKPGNSYNEQFF. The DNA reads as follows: TGCGCCAGCAGCCTCAAACCCGGGAATTCCTACAATGAGCAGTTCTTC.